The 7 T cell receptor beta chains below come from one sample, sequenced in a study of blood T cell repertoires in COVID-19. Repertoires were generated with immunoSEQ multiplex PCR, while TCRdb's copy carries only in-frame clones and drops some. The sample contains more than 350,000 clones, around nine tenths of which appear only once. Sequencing input: PBMCs or T cells enriched from blood (not recorded which). The receptors here all came from a woman aged 18 to 35 who had been exposed to COVID-19.

This clone was seen more than once but under ten times. The V call is TRBV7-2, the J call TRBJ1-6; the match to TRBD1 covers 7 bases. The CDR3 is 16 amino acids. Trimming at V came to 2 bases and at J to 4 bases, leaving 5 bases not matched to a gene. Germline values: CDR1 SGHTA, CDR2 FQGNSA. The CDR3 nucleotides read TGTGCCAGCAGCTTAATGCCAGGGGGATATAATTCACCCCTCCACTTT. Protein product: CASSLMPGGYNSPLHF.

This sequence joins TRBV5-1 and TRBJ2-5; D is undetermined. CDR3 length: 11 amino acids. V gave up 2 bases and J gave up 4 bases, with 3 bases separating them. CDR1 and CDR2 from the germline V gene are SGHRS and YFSETQ. CDR3 bases: TGCGCCAGCAGCTTAGCAGAGACCCAGTACTTC. Encoded protein: CASSLAETQYF.

V is TRBV6-5 and J is TRBJ1-1, with 8 positions matching TRBD1. Germline lookup yields CDR1 MNHEY and CDR2 SVGAGI. The CDR3 runs 14 residues. V shed 7 bases and J 0 bases; nucleotides not matched to a gene: 4. CDR3 DNA: TGTGCCAGCACGGTGACAGGGGTGAACACTGAAGCTTTCTTT. Encoded protein: CASTVTGVNTEAFF.

The chain is built from TRBV5-1 and TRBJ2-5, with D perhaps matching TRBD1 (5 bases). This CDR3 region has 15 residues. The V end was cut by 4 bases, the J end by 1 base, with 14 bases between. Germline V gene data show CDR1 as SGHRS and CDR2 as YFSETQ. The CDR3 loop is CASSQRGWIQETQYF. Written as DNA, the CDR3 is TGCGCCAGCAGCCAAAGGGGCTGGATCCAAGAGACCCAGTACTTC.

The rearrangement uses TRBV7-8 and TRBJ2-7, with a weak D call TRBD1 (6 bases). This CDR3 spans 15 amino acids. Germline V gene data show CDR1 as SGHVS and CDR2 as FQNEAQ. The germline V and J ends were trimmed by 5 bases and 3 bases, with 17 bases remaining between them. The CDR3 spells CASSRIRQAIYEQYF. CDR3 sequence (DNA): TGTGCCAGCAGCAGAATCCGACAGGCTATCTACGAGCAGTACTTC.

The chain carries TRBV30 and TRBJ1-5; D is unresolved. V lost 1 base and J lost 0, with 7 bases in between. This CDR3 is built from 14 residues. Germline V gene data show CDR1 as GTSNPN and CDR2 as SVGIG (reference sequence). The CDR3 sequence is CAWSGLGSNQPQHF. The CDR3 nucleotides are TGTGCCTGGAGTGGACTAGGTAGCAATCAGCCCCAGCATTTT. Full variable domain (outside the CDR3, taken from reference TRBV30 and TRBJ1-5): SQTIHQWPATLVQPVGSPLSLECTVEGTSNPNLYWYRQAAGRGLQLLFYSVGIGQISSEVPQNLSASRPQDRQFILSSKKLLLSDSGFYLCAWSGLGSNQPQHFGDGTRLSIL.

The chain uses TRBV28 and TRBJ2-7, with a tentative D call TRBD1 (6 bases). V lost 4 bases, J lost 6 bases, and 16 bases lay in between. Per the germline V gene, CDR1 is MDHEN and CDR2 is SYDVKM. The CDR3 covers 14 residues. DNA for the CDR3: TGTGCCAGCAGTTGGGACGGGACACGGGGCGAGCAGTACTTC. It is translated as CASSWDGTRGEQYF.